Sequencing of this T cell receptor (beta chain) was carried out in a study of cytomegalovirus exposure and HLA in healthy donors. Across the study: Counted in an early data release were about 80 million unique TCRs from HLA-typed donors. Study-level points and caveats: The study designated roughly 150 TCR beta chains cytomegalovirus-associated. Later on, analysis showed that most CMV-associated TCR beta chains appeared to be HLA-restricted. Productive rates of about 87% or about 30% were seen for most TCR beta V segments in an earlier analysis.

This CDR3 is 13 amino acids long. Germline CDR1 reads SEHNR; CDR2 reads FQNEAQ (reference sequence). V was trimmed by 2 bases and J by 0 bases, leaving 4 bases between them. About this clone: The antigen remains undetermined.

PCR primers comprised 60 Vbeta and 13 Jbeta primers. Measured with immunoSEQ multiplex PCR; TCRdb has only the in-frame clones, and not every one. The table counts around 75,000 clones; roughly 13% lies in the top ten. The sample comprised PBMCs. This clonotype was sampled from a middle-aged man in good health and CMV-seropositive. This chain links TRBV7-9 with TRBJ2-5; no firm D call. The CDR3 coding sequence is TGTGCCAGCAGCTTAAGCTACCAAGAGACCCAGTACTTC. This gives the protein CASSLSYQETQYF. Variable domain in full (rest from reference TRBV7-9 and TRBJ2-5): DTGVSQNPRHKITKRGQNVTFRCDPISEHNRLYWYRQTLGQGPEFLTYFQNEAQLEKSRLLSDRFSAERPKGSFSTLEIQRTEQGDSAMYLCASSLSYQETQYFGPGTRLLVL.